A single TCR beta chain is shown here with its context. The length of the CDR3 is 15 residues. V lost 0 bases to trimming and J lost 1 base, with 7 bases between them. Germline V CDR1 and CDR2: SGHNT, YYREEE (reference sequence). How the authors handled the data: Counts of nucleated cells, estimated from reference gene primer amplification, were obtained. TCRdb's copy holds only in-frame clones and misses some; the assay was immunoSEQ multiplex PCR. That table is the source of V, J and clone size, and D and trimming were worked out from the DNA. This table holds tens of thousands of clones, about 90% found once. This entry is derived from a study of blood T cell repertoires in COVID-19. Study-wide background: Both acute and convalescent COVID-19 samples were obtained from the United States, Italy and Spain. From T cells, B-cell-depleted T cells, or PBMCs came the material, which was cDNA or gDNA.

The source of this sequence is a man aged 50-60 years with acute or convalescent COVID-19. V usage is TRBV5-4 and J usage is TRBJ2-2, with no clear D. The specimen was peripheral blood. The CDR3 region has the DNA TGTGCCAGCAGCTTGGACAAGAAGAACACCGGGGAGCTGTTTTTT. Translated, it gives CASSLDKKNTGELFF.